This T cell receptor beta chain was recovered during a study of long-term antiretroviral therapy in people with HIV. Overall study: About a decade before 2015, the earliest samples were taken when ART was typically delayed.

HIV-positive participants all received treatment in the United States. From germline, CDR1 is GTSNPN and CDR2 SVGIG (reference sequence). Between the trimmed V and J ends, which lost 0 bases and 5 bases, there was a span of 8 bases. This CDR3 region has 12 residues. Run at survey level, the immunoSEQ assay was version v3.0. Only in-frame clones appear in the TCRdb table, and some are missing; sequencing was by immunoSEQ multiplex PCR. The profile shows almost 35,000 clones, 94% of them singletons. The sequence derives from a woman aged 45-65 years with HIV. Sequences were derived from unsorted PBMCs, sampled 5 to 5.5 years after starting antiretroviral therapy. V and J are TRBV30 and TRBJ2-7; D might be TRBD2 (5 bases). CDR3: CAWSVTGNEQYF. The CDR3 nucleotides read TGTGCCTGGAGTGTCACCGGGAACGAGCAGTACTTC.